The 18 T cell receptor beta chains below all came from one sample that was sequenced in a study of blood T cell repertoires in COVID-19. The assay was immunoSEQ multiplex PCR, and TCRdb's table has in-frame clones only and misses some. The sample shows around 62,000 clones, 84% of them seen only once. The sample consisted of peripheral blood. These receptors were taken from a man aged 45-60 years with active COVID-19.

This clone has only one observation. V is TRBV9 and J is TRBJ1-1; 7 bases fit TRBD1. The V segment lost 3 bases and the J segment 4 bases; nucleotides outside the gene matches: 9. This CDR3 has 15 residues. CDR1 is SGDLS, CDR2 YYNGEE, per germline. CDR3 DNA: TGTGCCAGCAGCGCCCTCTCTAGGGGGCGCACTGAAGCTTTCTTT. Residues: CASSALSRGRTEAFF. Drawing the rest from reference TRBV9 and TRBJ1-1, the complete variable domain is DSGVTQTPKHLITATGQRVTLRCSPRSGDLSVYWYQQSLDQGLQFLIQYYNGEERAKGNILERFSAQQFPDLHSELNLSSLELGDSALYFCASSALSRGRTEAFFGQGTRLTVV.

The chain recombines TRBV6-6 with TRBJ1-5; D is unresolved. The length of the CDR3 is 13 residues. CDR1 is MNHNY, CDR2 SVGAGI, per germline (reference sequence). Deletions cut 7 bases from V and 3 bases from J, with 10 bases between. The CDR3 DNA reads TGTGCCAGCAACGAACAGTACAATCAGCCCCAGCATTTT. Translated: CASNEQYNQPQHF.

CDR3 DNA: TGTGCCAGCAGCGTACGGCCGGGACTTATGAACACCGGGGAGCTGTTTTTT. Encoded protein: CASSVRPGLMNTGELFF. The chain joins TRBV9 to TRBJ2-2, with D possibly TRBD2 on 6 matching bases. Germline lookup yields CDR1 SGDLS and CDR2 YYNGEE. V was pared by 1 base and J by 1 base, with 14 bases between. The CDR3 length is 17 residues.

This chain connects TRBV20-1 to TRBJ2-3; D uncertain. The V end lost 3 bases, the J end lost 6 bases, and 10 bases lay between the germline ends. Germline V lookup: CDR1 DFQATT, CDR2 SNEGSKA (reference sequence). The CDR3 is 12 residues long. The CDR3 region is CSASTTLDTQYF. CDR3 nucleotide sequence: TGCAGTGCTAGTACTACATTGGATACGCAGTATTTT.

Ten or more counts support this clone. The chain recombines TRBV5-1 with TRBJ1-5; D remains ambiguous. The CDR3 loop spans 11 amino acids. The V end lost 4 bases, the J end lost 4 bases, and 3 bases lay between the germline ends. The V gene's germline CDR1 is SGHRS and CDR2 YFSETQ. The CDR3 nucleotides are TGCGCCAGCAGCCGGAATCAGCCCCAGCATTTT. Encoded protein: CASSRNQPQHF.

The chain recombines TRBV12-2 with TRBJ1-2; the table's D call of TRBD1 was not tested on the DNA. TRBV12-2 is listed as a pseudogene. The CDR3 consists of 14 residues. CDR3 residues: CASRPVWGPGGYTF. CDR3 sequence (DNA): TGTGCAAGTCGCCCAGTGTGGGGGCCAGGTGGCTACACCTTC.

The rearrangement uses TRBV19 and TRBJ2-5; 12 bases agree with TRBD2. This CDR3 has 18 residues. CDR1 and CDR2 (germline): LNHDA, SQIVND (reference sequence). With V trimmed by 7 bases and J by 5 bases, 17 bases remained unmatched. CDR3 loop: CASTASGRATLISETQYF. For the CDR3, the DNA is TGTGCCAGTACCGCTAGCGGGAGGGCCACATTAATTTCGGAGACCCAGTACTTC.

The chain links TRBV18 to TRBJ2-3, with 8 nucleotides matching TRBD1. Looked up from germline, CDR1 is KGHSH and CDR2 is LQKENI. The junction had 15 bases not matched to a gene; V was cut back by 6 bases and J by 1 base. The CDR3 loop spans 18 amino acids. The CDR3 protein is CASSQGTGLTARTDTQYF. Here the CDR3 DNA reads TGTGCCAGCTCCCAGGGGACAGGACTAACCGCACGCACAGATACGCAGTATTTT.

V usage is TRBV6-4 and J usage is TRBJ2-1; 11 bases line up with TRBD2. The CDR3 sequence is 14 residues long. Germline CDR1 and CDR2: MRHNA and SNTAGT. The V segment lost 4 bases and the J segment 6 bases; nucleotides outside the gene matches: 2. CDR3 protein: CASSVGTSGNEQFF. The DNA of the CDR3 is TGTGCCAGCAGTGTGGGGACTAGCGGCAATGAGCAGTTCTTC.

This clone was counted at least ten times. The V and J genes are TRBV3-1 (or the pseudogene TRBV3-2) and TRBJ2-7, with 7 positions matching TRBD1. Trimming at V came to 3 bases and at J to 3 bases, leaving 8 bases not matched to a gene. The germline V gene encodes CDR1 LGHDT and CDR2 YNNKEL (reference sequence). The CDR3 contains 15 residues. The CDR3: CASSQGDSRYYEQYF. The CDR3 DNA reads TGTGCCAGCAGCCAGGGGGACAGCCGCTACTACGAGCAGTACTTC.

The chain combines TRBV4-1 with TRBJ2-1; D ambiguous. Germline V gives CDR1 MGHRA, CDR2 YSYEKL. The CDR3 runs to 13 residues. The V and J ends lost 2 bases and 8 bases respectively, with 10 bases between them. In nucleotides, the CDR3 is TGCGCCAGCAGCCAAATTACCCGCGATGAGCAGTTCTTC. Its protein is CASSQITRDEQFF.

The chain couples TRBV5-1 to TRBJ2-7; a weak D match, TRBD1 (6 bases). The V end lost 0 bases, the J end lost 1 base, and 11 bases lay between the germline ends. The CDR3 covers 15 residues. The V gene's germline CDR1 is SGHRS and CDR2 YFSETQ. The CDR3 nucleotides read TGCGCCAGCAGCTTGGGGACAGCGACTTCCTACGAGCAGTACTTC. Its translation: CASSLGTATSYEQYF. Using reference TRBV5-1 and TRBJ2-7 for the parts outside the CDR3, the full variable domain is KAGVTQTPRYLIKTRGQQVTLSCSPISGHRSVSWYQQTPGQGLQFLFEYFSETQRNKGNFPGRFSGRQFSNSRSEMNVSTLELGDSALYLCASSLGTATSYEQYFGPGTRLTVT.

This clone was counted a few times. The chain has TRBV11-2 and TRBJ2-7; 10 nucleotides match TRBD1. V trimming: 3 bases; J trimming: 5 bases; junction bases outside the gene matches: 4. CDR3 length: 14 residues. Germline CDR1 SGHAT, CDR2 FQNNGV. The chain's CDR3 is CASSLGQGSDEQYF. CDR3 DNA sequence: TGTGCCAGCAGCTTGGGACAGGGGTCGGACGAGCAGTACTTC. The complete variable domain, with remaining parts taken from reference TRBV11-2 and TRBJ2-7, reads EAGVAQSPRYKIIEKRQSVAFWCNPISGHATLYWYQQILGQGPKLLIQFQNNGVVDDSQLPKDRFSAERLKGVDSTLKIQPAKLEDSAVYLCASSLGQGSDEQYFGPGTRLTVT.

This clone appeared once. V and J are TRBV5-1 and TRBJ2-2; a possible D gene is TRBD1 (7 bases). V was trimmed by 2 bases and J by 5 bases, leaving 13 bases between them. CDR3 length: 15 residues. The V gene's germline CDR1 is SGHRS and CDR2 YFSETQ. In DNA form, the CDR3 reads TGCGCCAGCAGCTTTATACAGGGGAGGACCGGGGAGCTGTTTTTT. Its protein product is CASSFIQGRTGELFF.

As DNA, the CDR3 is TGTGCCAGTAGTATGAGAGGGTACATCGGGGAGCTGTTTTTT. Residues: CASSMRGYIGELFF. The chain carries TRBV19 and TRBJ2-2, with D possibly matching TRBD2 (5 bases). Germline values: CDR1 LNHDA, CDR2 SQIVND (reference sequence). The CDR3 is 14 amino acids. V lost 3 bases to trimming and J lost 7 bases, with 12 bases between them.

The chain employs TRBV4-1 and TRBJ2-2; D ambiguous. The CDR3 totals 17 residues. Germline V gene sequence: CDR1 MGHRA, CDR2 YSYEKL. The germline V and J ends were trimmed by 1 base and 5 bases, with 17 bases remaining between them. This chain's CDR3 is CASSQGGRRSGTGELFF. CDR3 bases: TGCGCCAGCAGCCAAGGTGGAAGGCGGTCGGGTACCGGGGAGCTGTTTTTT.

This rearrangement joins TRBV21-1 to TRBJ2-4; the DNA was not compared with TRBD1, the D call given in the table. TRBV21-1 is a pseudogene. This CDR3 contains 19 residues. Written as DNA, the CDR3 is TGTGCCAGCAGCAAAGAGGGTGGACAGGGTAGGTGGGTAGTGAACATTCAGTACTTC. This codes for CASSKEGGQGRWVVNIQYF.

The V call is TRBV19, the J call TRBJ2-3; 7 positions agree with TRBD1. V was pared by 4 bases and J by 2 bases, with 9 bases of the junction left unmatched. Per the germline V gene, CDR1 is LNHDA and CDR2 is SQIVND (reference sequence). The CDR3 runs to 16 residues. The CDR3 region is CASSRTGWSPTDTQYF. The CDR3 coding sequence is TGTGCCAGTAGTAGGACAGGTTGGAGCCCCACAGATACGCAGTATTTT.